This T cell receptor beta chain was documented in a study of metastatic and nonmetastatic thyroid tumors. Study-wide context: Repertoire comparison spanned blood and tumor or nodule tissue of malignant and benign thyroid patients.

Original analysis: A papillary thyroid cancer distant-metastasis classifier was built from CDR3 differences across clinicopathological groups. MiXCR was used by TCRdb to re-call the PCR reads. The V and J calls follow TCRdb's processing rather than the paper's. The sample records approximately 15,000 clones, around a third being singletons. This clone was picked up many times. No antigen is known for it. General study results and limits: Reports indicated that malignant thyroid tumors showed significantly higher TCR beta diversity than benign nodules did, in blood and tumor.

Patients had received no treatment of any kind before thyroid surgery. The CDR3 has 15 amino acids. From germline, CDR1 is MGHDK and CDR2 SYGVNS. V lost 4 bases to trimming and J lost 4 bases, with 13 bases between them. The chain joins TRBV25-1 to TRBJ2-2; a possible D gene is TRBD2 (5 bases). The sequence came from a male donor with papillary thyroid cancer or a benign thyroid nodule (not recorded which). Some clones in this sample may be carry-over from other donors' samples. Sequenced sample: tumor tissue. The CDR3 here is CASSGYSGGTGELFF. The CDR3 nucleotides read TGTGCCAGCAGTGGATACAGCGGTGGCACCGGGGAGCTGTTTTTT.